What follows is one TCR beta chain and its context. The V end lost 4 bases, the J end lost 0 bases, and 6 bases lay between the germline ends. This CDR3 contains 13 residues. From germline, CDR1 is ENHRY and CDR2 SYGVKD. TCRbeta library preparation incorporated unique molecular identifiers. TCRdb itself ran the PCR reads through MiXCR, one entry per CDR3 protein. Among more than 250,000 distinct CDR3 sequences listed, 9.5% to 10% were seen once. The data are from a study of T-cell reconstitution after alpha-beta-depleted transplantation in children. The clonotype comes from a human donor who donated a stem cell graft to a child with SCID. Specimen: PBMCs from the stem cell graft donor, collected from the stem cell graft. The rearrangement joins TRBV10-3 to TRBJ2-5; D ambiguous. CDR3 bases: TGTGCCATCAGTGCCTCTTACCAAGAGACCCAGTACTTC. It encodes CAISASYQETQYF.